Listed below are T cell receptor beta chains from one sample, sequenced in a study of technical replicates of blood from a handful of donors. Here immunoSEQ multiplex PCR was the method, and the copy in TCRdb shows in-frame clones only, minus some. The profile shows around 83,000 clones, approximately 95% of them singletons. The sequenced sample was T cells isolated from PBMCs. These receptors were obtained from a human donor in good health. Both conserved end residues are part of each CDR3. D genes are given only for firm matches. Clone size is not always given. Where it is, it says once, few, many or a class for expanded clones.

V gene	clone size	J gene	D gene	CDR3 DNA	CDR3 protein
TRBV7-2	.	TRBJ2-7	.	TGTGCCAGCAGCCTTATCGCGGGCCTCGGCTACGAGCAGTACTTC	CASSLIAGLGYEQYF
TRBV12-5	.	TRBJ2-1	.	TGTGCTAGTGGTTTCGACAGCCCCGGCTCCTACAATGAGCAGTTCTTC	CASGFDSPGSYNEQFF
TRBV4-1	.	TRBJ2-5	.	TGCGCCAGCAGCCGGCGGGACTTAGAAGAGACCCAGTACTTC	CASSRRDLEETQYF
TRBV7-2	.	TRBJ2-7	.	TGTGCCAGCAGTTCGGTCCTCTCCTACGAGCAGTACTTC	CASSSVLSYEQYF
TRBV2	.	TRBJ2-5	.	TGTGCTCTTAGAGAAAAGGAGACCCAGTACTTC	CALREKETQYF
TRBV6-1	.	TRBJ2-7	.	TGTGCCAGCAGTGAATTGGATTCGGGCTCCTACGAGCAGTACTTC	CASSELDSGSYEQYF
TRBV9	.	TRBJ2-1	TRBD1	TGTGCCAGCAGCTTTCGGGACAGGGGATACAATGAGCAGTTCTTC	CASSFRDRGYNEQFF
TRBV2	.	TRBJ1-6	.	TGTGCCAGCAGTGCATCCAGGGCGAAACCCCTCCACTTT	CASSASRAKPLHF
TRBV7-9	.	TRBJ2-3	TRBD2	TGTGCCAGCAGCTTAAACTTAGGGACTAGCGGGGGATATTCAGATACGCAGTATTTT	CASSLNLGTSGGYSDTQYF
TRBV4-2	.	TRBJ1-5	.	TGTGCCAGCAGCCAAGATCCCCGACAGGCTTTGGGCAATCAGCCCCAGCATTTT	CASSQDPRQALGNQPQHF
TRBV7-9	few	TRBJ2-7	.	TGTGCCAGCAGCCTGACAGGAAGCAGCTACGAGCAGTACTTC	CASSLTGSSYEQYF
TRBV29-1	.	TRBJ1-5	.	TGCAGCGCAGGGAATCCCAATCAGCCCCAGCATTTT	CSAGNPNQPQHF
TRBV9	.	TRBJ1-2	.	TGTGCCAGCAGCGTAGGGACATCGGGTAACTATGGCTACACCTTC	CASSVGTSGNYGYTF
TRBV4-1	.	TRBJ2-7	.	TGCGCCAGCAGCCCTTGGGACTCCAGCTCCTACGAGCAGTACTTC	CASSPWDSSSYEQYF
TRBV9	.	TRBJ1-1	.	TGTGCCAGCAGCGTAGGGGGGGGGACGGATGCTTTCTTT	CASSVGGGTDAFF
TRBV7-2	once	TRBJ2-3	TRBD2	TGTGCCAGCAGCCCGAGACTAGCGGGGTACACAGATACGCAGTATTTT	CASSPRLAGYTDTQYF
TRBV19	.	TRBJ1-1	.	TGTGCCAGTAGTATCCCTGCCTTCGGGCAGGGCCCCTATTTGAACACTGAAGCTTTCTTT	CASSIPAFGQGPYLNTEAFF
TRBV10-3	.	TRBJ2-3	TRBD2	TGTGCCACCAAAAGCGGGGGTGGATATGATACGCAGTATTTT	CATKSGGGYDTQYF
TRBV5-1	.	TRBJ2-5	TRBD1	TGCGCCAGCAGCTTGGCCGTGGGGACAGGGGGCGGTGAGACCCAGTACTTC	CASSLAVGTGGGETQYF
TRBV6-1	.	TRBJ1-3	.	TGTGCCAGCAGTGATCTTCGACAGGTCAACACCATATATTTT	CASSDLRQVNTIYF
TRBV5-1	.	TRBJ1-1	.	TGCGCCAGCAGCTTGGTAGGGAGCACTGAAGCTTTCTTT	CASSLVGSTEAFF
TRBV29-1	.	TRBJ1-5	.	TGCAGCGTTGCGGGTTACAATCAGCCCCAGCATTTT	CSVAGYNQPQHF